The entry below describes one T cell receptor (beta chain). Its target is unknown. The data derive from a study of T cell responses to AZD1222 COVID-19 vaccine. Sequencing used immunoSEQ multiplex PCR; TCRdb keeps in-frame clones, though not all of them. The table has roughly 140,000 clones, 85% to 95% seen once. Study-wide findings and caveats: A mostly white British donor set with more females was recruited, and clonal diversity was possibly underestimated.

The TCR originated in an adult who received the AZD1222 COVID-19 vaccine. Sequencing used peripheral blood, obtained 28 days after the second AZD1222 dose.

As DNA, the CDR3 is TGTGCCAGCAGCGCCCTCCAAGAGACCCAGTACTTC. It specifies CASSALQETQYF. The rearrangement joins TRBV7-9 to TRBJ2-5; D uncertain. V shed 5 bases and J shed 1 base, with 5 bases lying between them. From germline, CDR1 is SEHNR and CDR2 FQNEAQ (reference sequence). The CDR3 length is 12 residues. The full variable domain, completed using reference TRBV7-9 and TRBJ2-5, is DTGVSQNPRHKITKRGQNVTFRCDPISEHNRLYWYRQTLGQGPEFLTYFQNEAQLEKSRLLSDRFSAERPKGSFSTLEIQRTEQGDSAMYLCASSALQETQYFGPGTRLLVL.